These T cell receptor beta chains were read from a single sample in a study of T cells in tuberculosis. Profiling relied on immunoSEQ multiplex PCR, and the TCRdb table lists in-frame clones only, not all of them. The sample shows about 33,000 clones, 92% of them seen only once. Sequenced material: PBMCs. All receptors derive from a donor between 10 and 35 years old with latent tuberculosis or without tuberculosis infection. Some clones in this sample may be carry-over from other donors' samples. CDR3s include the opening cysteine and the closing phenylalanine or tryptophan.

TRBV6-6	TRBJ1-2	CASKGQGADYGYTF
TRBV12-5	TRBJ2-7	CASGLVVQGDYEQYF
TRBV20-1	TRBJ2-7	CSASTGYEQYF
TRBV13	TRBJ2-7	CASSSQLAGFYEQYF
TRBV19	TRBJ1-4	CAACPRSGEKLFF
TRBV7-9	TRBJ2-1	CASSLDGSSGVRNEQFF
TRBV2	TRBJ2-3	CASRARPAADTQYF
TRBV10-3	TRBJ1-1	CAIRDRVWSDMNTEAFF
TRBV6-1	TRBJ1-1	CASRRQTTAHEAFF
TRBV5-1	TRBJ1-4	CASSLDGGLLFF
TRBV4-1	TRBJ2-3	CASRGEGTDTQYF